The clone carrying this TCR beta chain has a count of ten or more. This sample is part of a study of T cells in Graves' hyperthyroidism and ophthalmopathy. RNA transcripts served as the template for amplifying TCR beta CDR3 regions. A set of HTBI primers served as the primers for a first-round RT-PCR of the TCR CDR3. TCRdb re-called the multiplex PCR reads with MiXCR, one entry per CDR3 protein. Among 550,000 to 650,000 distinct CDR3 sequences listed, about 15% were seen once. Germline V CDR1 and CDR2: MDHEN, SYDVKM. The junction had 6 bases not matched to a gene; V was cut back by 2 bases and J by 2 bases. There are 16 residues in the CDR3. Thyroid ultrasound, orbital computed tomography, clinical symptoms, and serum thyroxine and TRAb underpinned diagnoses.

Sequencing input: blood. The TCR was taken from a woman between 40 and 50 years old with Graves' hyperthyroidism. The chain uses TRBV28 and TRBJ2-7, with 10 bases that match TRBD1. CDR3 region: CASSLRDRGNPYEQYF. The DNA for the CDR3 is TGTGCCAGCAGTTTAAGGGACAGGGGCAACCCCTACGAGCAGTACTTC.